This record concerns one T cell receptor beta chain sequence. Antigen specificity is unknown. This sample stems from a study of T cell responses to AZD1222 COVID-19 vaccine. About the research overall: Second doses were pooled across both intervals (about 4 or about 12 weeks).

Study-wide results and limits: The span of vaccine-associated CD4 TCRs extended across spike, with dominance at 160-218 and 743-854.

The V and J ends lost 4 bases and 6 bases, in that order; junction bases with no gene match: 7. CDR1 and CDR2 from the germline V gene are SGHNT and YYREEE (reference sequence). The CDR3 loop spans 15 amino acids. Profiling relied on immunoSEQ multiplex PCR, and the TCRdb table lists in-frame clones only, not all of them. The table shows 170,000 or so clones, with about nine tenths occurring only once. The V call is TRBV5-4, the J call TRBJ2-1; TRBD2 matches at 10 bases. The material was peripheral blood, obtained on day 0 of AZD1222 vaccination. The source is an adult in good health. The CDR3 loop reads CASSHGTSDGNEQFF. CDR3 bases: TGTGCCAGCAGCCATGGGACTAGCGACGGCAATGAGCAGTTCTTC.